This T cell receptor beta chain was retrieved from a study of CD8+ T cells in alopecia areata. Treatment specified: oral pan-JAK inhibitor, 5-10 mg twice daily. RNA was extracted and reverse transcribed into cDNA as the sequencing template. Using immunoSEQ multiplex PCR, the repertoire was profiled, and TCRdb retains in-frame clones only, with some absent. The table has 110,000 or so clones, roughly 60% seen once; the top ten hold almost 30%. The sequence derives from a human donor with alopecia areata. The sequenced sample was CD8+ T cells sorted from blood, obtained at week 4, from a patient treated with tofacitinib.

The CDR3 nucleotides are TGCGCCAGCAGCCAACCCCATTGGGCCTTAAACTATGGCTACACCTTC. This translates into CASSQPHWALNYGYTF. The chain is built from TRBV4-1 and TRBJ1-2; D is unclear. Trimming left V 2 bases short and J 2 bases short, with 15 bases between. The CDR3 sequence is 16 residues long. The germline V gene has CDR1 MGHRA and CDR2 YSYEKL.